A selection of T cell receptor beta chains follows, all from one sample in a study of sequential checkpoint blockade in melanoma. Data came from immunoSEQ multiplex PCR; TCRdb stores just in-frame clones and leaves some out. This sample has about 3,700 clones, with around 23% found just once. The sample in question was tumor tissue (inferred from file names), obtained from a patient given nivolumab and ipilimumab in sequence. These receptors were collected from a human donor with melanoma. Both conserved end residues are part of each CDR3. Fields, in order: J gene, D gene, V gene, clone size, CDR3 DNA, CDR3 protein. D genes are given only for firm matches. Clone size is not always given. Where it is, it says once, few, many or a class for expanded clones.

TRBJ1-2,TRBD1,TRBV28,NA,TGTGCCAGCAGTCGAGGGGGCGCGAGGGGTAGCTATGGCTACACCTTC,CASSRGGARGSYGYTF
TRBJ2-6,TRBD1,TRBV6-8,NA,TGTGCCAGCACGAACTCAGGGGGCTCTGGGGCCAACGTCCTGACTTTC,CASTNSGGSGANVLTF
TRBJ1-1,TRBD1,TRBV16,NA,TGTGCCAGCAGCCTCCTAGGACAGGCCATGAACACTGAAGCTTTCTTT,CASSLLGQAMNTEAFF
TRBJ1-2,TRBD1,TRBV11-3,many,TGTGCCAGCAGCTGGCGGGACAGCCCCTATGGCTACACCTTC,CASSWRDSPYGYTF
TRBJ2-5,NA,TRBV5-1,NA,TGCGCCAGCAGCTTGGGGGTGGCCCAAGAGACCCAGTACTTC,CASSLGVAQETQYF
TRBJ1-6,TRBD1,TRBV14,NA,TGTGCCAGCAGCCTAAGGACAGGGGGTAGGTCACCCCTCCACTTT,CASSLRTGGRSPLHF
TRBJ1-1,TRBD1,TRBV19,NA,TGTGCCAGCCAACCACAGGGGGCTTTTCTTATGAACACTGAAGCTTTCTTT,CASQPQGAFLMNTEAFF
TRBJ2-1,NA,TRBV19,medium-sized,TGTGCCAGTAGTATGGGCAGGAACGATTTGGATGAGCAGTTCTTC,CASSMGRNDLDEQFF
TRBJ2-5,TRBD2,TRBV11-3,many,TGTGCCAGCTGGGGACTAGCGGGGGGCCAAGAGACCCAGTACTTC,CASWGLAGGQETQYF
TRBJ1-5,NA,TRBV10-3,NA,TGTGCCATCAGTGAGTCTGGGATCCACAACCTTCTTAATCAGCCCCAGCATTTT,CAISESGIHNLLNQPQHF
TRBJ1-1,TRBD1,TRBV11-3,medium-sized,TGTGCCAGCAGCTTAGTACGACAGGGGTCCACTGAAGCTTTCTTT,CASSLVRQGSTEAFF
TRBJ2-2,NA,TRBV11-3,medium-sized,TGTGCCAGCAGCTTACAGGGGCAGGGCACCGGGGAGCTGTTTTTT,CASSLQGQGTGELFF
TRBJ2-2,TRBD1,TRBV19,NA,TGTGCCAGTCACAGGGGGAACACCGGGGAGCTGTTTTTT,CASHRGNTGELFF
TRBJ1-4,NA,TRBV11-3,medium-sized,TGTGCCAGCAGCGAGAAGGGCTCTAATGAAAAACTGTTTTTT,CASSEKGSNEKLFF
TRBJ1-5,NA,TRBV10-2,once,TGCGCCAGCAGTGAGTCGAGGGGGAACGGCAATCAGCCCCAGCATTTT,CASSESRGNGNQPQHF
TRBJ1-5,TRBD1,TRBV5-1,NA,TGCGCCAGCAGCCCGGGACAGGGGGCTTTACAGCCCCAGCATTTT,CASSPGQGALQPQHF
TRBJ1-1,NA,TRBV30,once,TGTGCCTGGAGTAGGCCTTCTGAAGCTTTCTTT,CAWSRPSEAFF
TRBJ2-6,NA,TRBV29-1,once,TGCAGCGCCTGGATGGGAGCCAACGTCCTGACTTTC,CSAWMGANVLTF
TRBJ1-6,NA,TRBV6-7,few,TGTGCCAGCAACTATAATTCACCCCTCCACTTT,CASNYNSPLHF
TRBJ1-1,TRBD1,TRBV19,NA,TGTGCCAGTAGTATAGATTTACAGGGGGCTAAAGCTTTCTTT,CASSIDLQGAKAFF
TRBJ1-1,NA,TRBV30,NA,TGTGCCTGGAGTGAGGCATCTATGAACACTGAAGCTTTCTTT,CAWSEASMNTEAFF
TRBJ2-5,TRBD2,TRBV4-1,NA,TGCGCCAGCAGCCAAGGGGCTAGCGGGGGACCACAAGAGACCCAGTACTTC,CASSQGASGGPQETQYF
TRBJ2-3,NA,TRBV11-3,NA,TGTGCCAGCAGCCTGGGCCCCGGATCAGATACGCAGTATTTT,CASSLGPGSDTQYF
TRBJ2-7,NA,TRBV6-8,many,TGTGCCAGCAGCCTAGACAGGAAGGAGCAGTACTTC,CASSLDRKEQYF
TRBJ2-3,NA,TRBV9,many,TGTGCCAGCAGCTCGGCCGGGAATAAGGGATCGGATACGCAGTATTTT,CASSSAGNKGSDTQYF
TRBJ2-1,NA,TRBV19,NA,TGTGCCAGTAGCCTTGGGTCCCCCTCCTACAATGAGCAGTTCTTC,CASSLGSPSYNEQFF
TRBJ1-1,NA,TRBV11-3,medium-sized,TGTGCCAGCAGCTTACTGAGGCAGTTGAACACTGAAGCTTTCTTT,CASSLLRQLNTEAFF
TRBJ1-1,TRBD1,TRBV11-3,many,TGTGCCAGCAGCTTATCCCGTTATACAGGGGCCCAAGCTTTCTTT,CASSLSRYTGAQAFF